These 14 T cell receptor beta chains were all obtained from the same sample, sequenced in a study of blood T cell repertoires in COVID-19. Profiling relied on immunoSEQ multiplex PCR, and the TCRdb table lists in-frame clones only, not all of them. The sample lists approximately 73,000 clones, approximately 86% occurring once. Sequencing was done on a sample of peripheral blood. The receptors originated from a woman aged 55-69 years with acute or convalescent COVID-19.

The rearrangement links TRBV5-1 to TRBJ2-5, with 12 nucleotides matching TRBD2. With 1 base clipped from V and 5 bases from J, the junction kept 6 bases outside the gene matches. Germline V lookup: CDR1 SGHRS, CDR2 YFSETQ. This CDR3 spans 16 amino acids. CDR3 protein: CASSLPSGGAVETQYF. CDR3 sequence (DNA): TGCGCCAGCAGCTTGCCTAGCGGGGGGGCCGTGGAGACCCAGTACTTC.

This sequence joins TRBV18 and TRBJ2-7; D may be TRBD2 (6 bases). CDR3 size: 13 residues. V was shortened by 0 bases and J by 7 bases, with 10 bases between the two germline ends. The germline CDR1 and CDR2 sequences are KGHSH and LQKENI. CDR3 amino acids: CASSPPGAGEQYF. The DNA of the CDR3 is TGTGCCAGCTCACCACCAGGGGCGGGGGAGCAGTACTTC.

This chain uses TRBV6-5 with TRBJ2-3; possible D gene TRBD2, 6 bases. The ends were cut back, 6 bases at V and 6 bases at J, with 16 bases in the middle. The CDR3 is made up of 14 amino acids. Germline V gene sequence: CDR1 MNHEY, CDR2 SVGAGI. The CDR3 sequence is CASSWGDSRDTQYF. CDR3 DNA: TGTGCCAGCAGCTGGGGGGACTCAAGGGATACGCAGTATTTT.

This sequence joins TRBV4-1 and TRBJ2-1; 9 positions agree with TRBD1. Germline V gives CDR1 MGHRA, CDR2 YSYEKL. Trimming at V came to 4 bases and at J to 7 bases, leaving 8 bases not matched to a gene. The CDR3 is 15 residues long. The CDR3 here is CASSLNRGRLNEQFF. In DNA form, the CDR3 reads TGCGCCAGCAGCCTTAACAGGGGGCGGTTGAATGAGCAGTTCTTC.

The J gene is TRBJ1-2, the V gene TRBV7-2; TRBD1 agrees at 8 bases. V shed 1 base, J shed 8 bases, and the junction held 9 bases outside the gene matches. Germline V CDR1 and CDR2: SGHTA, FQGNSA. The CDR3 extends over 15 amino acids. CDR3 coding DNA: TGTGCCAGCAGCTTAGGGAGCAGGGGGCATGAGGGCTACACCTTC. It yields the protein CASSLGSRGHEGYTF.

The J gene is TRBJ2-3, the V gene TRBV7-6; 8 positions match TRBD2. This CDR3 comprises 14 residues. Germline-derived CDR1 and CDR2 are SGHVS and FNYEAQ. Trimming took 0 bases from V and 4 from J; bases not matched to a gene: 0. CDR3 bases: TGTGCCAGCAGCTTAGCCGGGGGGGCAGATACGCAGTATTTT. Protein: CASSLAGGADTQYF.

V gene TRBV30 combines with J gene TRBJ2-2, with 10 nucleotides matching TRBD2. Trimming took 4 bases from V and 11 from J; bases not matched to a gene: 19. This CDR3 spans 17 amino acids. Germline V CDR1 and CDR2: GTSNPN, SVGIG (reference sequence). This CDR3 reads CAWKSGSGGEIPGELFF. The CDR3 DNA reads TGTGCCTGGAAGTCGGGCAGCGGGGGGGAAATACCGGGAGAGCTGTTTTTT.

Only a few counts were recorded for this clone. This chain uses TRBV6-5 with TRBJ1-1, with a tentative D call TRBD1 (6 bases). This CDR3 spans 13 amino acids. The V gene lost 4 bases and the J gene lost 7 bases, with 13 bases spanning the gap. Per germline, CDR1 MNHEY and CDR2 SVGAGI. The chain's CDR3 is CASSSGQSLEAFF. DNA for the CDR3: TGTGCCAGCAGTTCCGGACAGTCCCTTGAAGCTTTCTTT.

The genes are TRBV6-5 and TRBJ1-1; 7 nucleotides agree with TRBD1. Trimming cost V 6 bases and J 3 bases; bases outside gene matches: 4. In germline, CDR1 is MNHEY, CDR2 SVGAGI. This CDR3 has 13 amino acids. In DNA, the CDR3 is TGTGCCAGCAGCCGCGACAGGGACACTGAAGCTTTCTTT. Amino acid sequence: CASSRDRDTEAFF.

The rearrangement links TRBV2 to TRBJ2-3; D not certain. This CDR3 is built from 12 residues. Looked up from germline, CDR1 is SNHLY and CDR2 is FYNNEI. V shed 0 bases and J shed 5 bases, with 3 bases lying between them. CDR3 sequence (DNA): TGTGCCAGCAGTGAAGCCGGAGATACGCAGTATTTT. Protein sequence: CASSEAGDTQYF.

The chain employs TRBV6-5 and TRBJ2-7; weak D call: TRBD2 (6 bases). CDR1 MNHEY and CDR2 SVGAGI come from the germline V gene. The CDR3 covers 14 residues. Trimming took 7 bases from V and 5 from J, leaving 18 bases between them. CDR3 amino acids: CASTPDPGVDEQYF. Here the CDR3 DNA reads TGTGCCAGCACCCCAGACCCGGGGGTCGACGAGCAGTACTTC.

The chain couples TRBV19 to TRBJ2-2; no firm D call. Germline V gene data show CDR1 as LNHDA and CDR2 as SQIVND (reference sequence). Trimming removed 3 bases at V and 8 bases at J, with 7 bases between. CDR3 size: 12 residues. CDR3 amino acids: CASSIFTGELFF. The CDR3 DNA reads TGTGCCAGTAGTATCTTTACTGGGGAGCTGTTTTTT. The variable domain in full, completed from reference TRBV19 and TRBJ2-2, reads DGGITQSPKYLFRKEGQNVTLSCEQNLNHDAMYWYRQDPGQGLRLIYYSQIVNDFQKGDIAEGYSVSREKKESFPLTVTSAQKNPTAFYLCASSIFTGELFFGEGSRLTVL.

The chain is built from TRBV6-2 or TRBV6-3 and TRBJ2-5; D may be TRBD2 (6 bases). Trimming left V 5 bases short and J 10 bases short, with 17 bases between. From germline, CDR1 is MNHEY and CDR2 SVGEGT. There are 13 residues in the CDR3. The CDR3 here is CASSPTGGVSQYF. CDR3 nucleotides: TGTGCCAGCAGTCCCACCGGGGGAGTGAGCCAGTACTTC.

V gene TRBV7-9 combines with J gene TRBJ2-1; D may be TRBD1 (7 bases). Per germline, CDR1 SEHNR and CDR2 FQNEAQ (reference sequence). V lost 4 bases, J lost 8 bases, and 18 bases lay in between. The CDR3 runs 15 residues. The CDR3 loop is CASSYDREAGDEQFF. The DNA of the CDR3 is TGTGCCAGCAGCTACGACAGGGAGGCGGGCGATGAGCAGTTCTTC.